One and the same sample provided the 10 T cell receptor beta chains below, sequenced in a study of T cells in Graves' hyperthyroidism and ophthalmopathy. The source material, RNA transcripts, was used to amplify TCR beta CDR3 regions. A set of HTBI primers served as the primers for a first-round RT-PCR of the TCR CDR3. TCRdb fed the multiplex PCR reads into MiXCR, producing one record per CDR3 protein. This table has approximately 370,000 distinct CDR3 sequences, about a sixth appearing once. Sequenced: blood. These receptors were collected from a woman in her 30s with Graves' hyperthyroidism that later progressed to Graves' ophthalmopathy.

The rearrangement links TRBV6-2 or TRBV6-3 to TRBJ2-1; either TRBD1 or TRBD2 may fit D (5 bases each). CDR1 is MNHEY, CDR2 SVGEGT, per germline. The ends were cut back, 4 bases at V and 6 bases at J, with 10 bases in the middle. The CDR3 has 13 residues. CDR3 bases: TGTGCCAGCAGTTCGTCAGGGACCAATGAGCAGTTCTTC. This encodes CASSSSGTNEQFF.

This clonotype has only a few counts. This chain connects TRBV13 to TRBJ1-2; D unclear. Trimming pared 0 bases from V and 1 base from J, leaving 24 bases between. Germline V gene lookup returns CDR1 PRHDT and CDR2 FYEKMQ (reference sequence). This CDR3 is 20 amino acids long. The CDR3 loop is CASSLGLLDIPADLNYGYTF. The DNA for the CDR3 is TGTGCCAGCAGCTTAGGCTTATTGGATATCCCAGCAGATCTTAACTATGGCTACACCTTC.

A few counts support this clonotype. The chain is built from TRBV4-1 and TRBJ1-1, with D hard to call. V gave up 3 bases and J gave up 1 base, with 15 bases separating them. There are 16 residues in the CDR3. Per the germline V gene, CDR1 is MGHRA and CDR2 is YSYEKL. For the CDR3, the DNA is TGCGCCAGCAGCCAGGGCCGTTGGAGGCCGAACACTGAAGCTTTCTTT. Translation: CASSQGRWRPNTEAFF.

The CDR3 protein is CASSIIAGGGRQFF. Here the CDR3 DNA reads TGTGCCAGTAGTATAATTGCGGGGGGGGGACGGCAGTTCTTC. The chain employs TRBV19 and TRBJ2-1; the match to TRBD2 covers 9 bases. CDR1 and CDR2 from the germline V gene are LNHDA and SQIVND (reference sequence). CDR3 length: 14 amino acids. V dropped 2 bases and J dropped 12; count of bases not matched to a gene: 8.

Turning to this clonotype: The germline gene is not matched at one end of the junction; a read error may be the cause. The chain employs TRBV2 and TRBJ1-6; TRBD1 matches 7 bases. The length of the CDR3 is 15 residues. CDR1 is SNHLY and CDR2 is FYNNEI in the germline V gene. CDR3 sequence (DNA): TGTGCCAGCAGTGAGGGACAGACCTATAATTCAGCCCTCGACTTT. Amino acids: CASSEGQTYNSALDF.

This sequence joins TRBV5-1 and TRBJ2-3, with D maybe TRBD1 (6 bases). The CDR3 is 15 amino acids. V lost 4 bases and J 1 base, leaving 13 bases between the germline ends. The germline V gene has CDR1 SGHRS and CDR2 YFSETQ. The CDR3 nucleotides read TGCGCCAGCAGCCTCATGCCAGGGGGCACAGATACGCAGTATTTT. This translates into CASSLMPGGTDTQYF.

The V call is TRBV2, the J call TRBJ1-6; weak D call: TRBD1 (6 bases). The ends were cut back, 6 bases at V and 8 bases at J, with 17 bases in the middle. Germline CDR1 is SNHLY and CDR2 is FYNNEI. The CDR3 has 15 amino acids. CDR3 DNA: TGTGCCAGCAGGATATCAGGGGCGCTTCATTCACCCCTCCACTTT. This gives the protein CASRISGALHSPLHF.

This clonotype was observed many times. The CDR3 coding sequence is TGTGCCAGCACCTTGCTTCCCGTTGTCCCTGGTACGCAGTATTTT. Its protein product is CASTLLPVVPGTQYF. The chain uses TRBV27 and TRBJ2-3; D unclear. This CDR3 is 15 amino acids long. CDR1 and CDR2 (germline): MNHEY, SMNVEV (reference sequence). Between the trimmed V and J ends, which lost 7 bases and 8 bases, there was a span of 22 bases.

This clonotype was observed a few times. V gene TRBV6-1 combines with J gene TRBJ2-2; weak D call: TRBD2 (5 bases). The CDR3 totals 14 residues. V was clipped by 1 base and J by 7 bases, with 10 bases between them. CDR1 is MNHNS, CDR2 SASEGT, per germline. The CDR3 loop reads CASSEVGVGGELFF. CDR3 coding DNA: TGTGCCAGCAGTGAAGTCGGGGTTGGCGGGGAGCTGTTTTTT.

The V and J genes are TRBV6-5 and TRBJ1-2, with a tentative D call TRBD1 (6 bases). The ends were cut back, 3 bases at V and 8 bases at J, with 10 bases in the middle. Looked up from germline, CDR1 is MNHEY and CDR2 is SVGAGI. The CDR3 is made up of 12 amino acids. CDR3 coding DNA: TGTGCCAGCAGTTATAAGGGGGGGGGCTACACCTTC. Translation: CASSYKGGGYTF.